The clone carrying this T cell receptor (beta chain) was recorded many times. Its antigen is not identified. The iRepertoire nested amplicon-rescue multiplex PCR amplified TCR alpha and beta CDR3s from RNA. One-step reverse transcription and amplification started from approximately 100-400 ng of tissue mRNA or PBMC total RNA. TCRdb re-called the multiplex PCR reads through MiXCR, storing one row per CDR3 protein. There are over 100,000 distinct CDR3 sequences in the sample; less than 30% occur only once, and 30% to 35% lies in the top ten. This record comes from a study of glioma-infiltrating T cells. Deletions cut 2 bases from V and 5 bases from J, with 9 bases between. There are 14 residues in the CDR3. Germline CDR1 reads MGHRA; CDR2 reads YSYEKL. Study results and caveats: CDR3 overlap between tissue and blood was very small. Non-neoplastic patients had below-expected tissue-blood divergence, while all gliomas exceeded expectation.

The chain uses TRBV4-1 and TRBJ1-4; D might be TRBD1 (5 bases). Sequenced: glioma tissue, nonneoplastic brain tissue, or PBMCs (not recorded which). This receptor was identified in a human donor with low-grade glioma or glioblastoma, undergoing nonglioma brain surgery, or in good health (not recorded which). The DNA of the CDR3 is TGCGCCAGCAGCCAACGCGGGGGGAATGAAAAACTGTTTTTT. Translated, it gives CASSQRGGNEKLFF.